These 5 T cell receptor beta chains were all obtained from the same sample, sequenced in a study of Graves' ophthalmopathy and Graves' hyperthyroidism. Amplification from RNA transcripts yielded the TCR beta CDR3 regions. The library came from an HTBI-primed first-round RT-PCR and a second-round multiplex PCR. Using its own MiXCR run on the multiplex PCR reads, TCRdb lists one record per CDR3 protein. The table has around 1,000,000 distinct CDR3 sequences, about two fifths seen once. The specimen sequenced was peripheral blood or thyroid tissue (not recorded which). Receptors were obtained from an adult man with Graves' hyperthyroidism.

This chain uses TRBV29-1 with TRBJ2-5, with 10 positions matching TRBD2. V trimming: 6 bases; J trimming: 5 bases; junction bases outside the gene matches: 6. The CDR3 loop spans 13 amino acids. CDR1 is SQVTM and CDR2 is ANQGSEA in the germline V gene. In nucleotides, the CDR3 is TGCAGCGTCAAGGGACTAGCGATGGAGACCCAGTACTTC. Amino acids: CSVKGLAMETQYF.

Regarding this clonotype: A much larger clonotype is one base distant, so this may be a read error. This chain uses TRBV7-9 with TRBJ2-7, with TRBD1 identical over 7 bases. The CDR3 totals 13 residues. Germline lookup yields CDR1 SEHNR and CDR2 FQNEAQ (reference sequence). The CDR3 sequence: CASSQGTVYEQYF. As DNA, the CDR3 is TGCGCCAGCAGCCAAGGGACAGTTTACGAGCAGTACTTC. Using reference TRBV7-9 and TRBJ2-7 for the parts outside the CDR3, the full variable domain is DTGVSQNPRHKITKRGQNVTFRCDPISEHNRLYWYRQTLGQGPEFLTYFQNEAQLEKSRLLSDRFSAERPKGSFSTLEIQRTEQGDSAMYLCASSQGTVYEQYFGPGTRLTVT.

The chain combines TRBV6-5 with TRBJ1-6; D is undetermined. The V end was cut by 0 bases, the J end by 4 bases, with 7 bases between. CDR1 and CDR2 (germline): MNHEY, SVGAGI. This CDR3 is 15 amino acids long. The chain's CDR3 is CASSYSGGYNSPLHF. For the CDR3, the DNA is TGTGCCAGCAGTTACTCCGGAGGATATAATTCACCCCTCCACTTT.

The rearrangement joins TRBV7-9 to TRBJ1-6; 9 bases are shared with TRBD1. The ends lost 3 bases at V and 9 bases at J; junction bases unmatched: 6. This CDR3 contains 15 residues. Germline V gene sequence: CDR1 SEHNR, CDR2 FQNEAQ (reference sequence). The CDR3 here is CASSLGQGGVSPLHF. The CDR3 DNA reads TGTGCCAGCAGCTTGGGACAGGGAGGCGTTTCACCCCTCCACTTT.

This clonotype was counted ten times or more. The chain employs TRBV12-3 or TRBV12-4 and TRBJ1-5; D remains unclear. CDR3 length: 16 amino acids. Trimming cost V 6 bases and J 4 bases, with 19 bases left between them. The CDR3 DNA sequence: TGTGCCAGCAGACTCTCCAGCGGCAGACTGAATCAGCCCCAGCATTTT. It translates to CASRLSSGRLNQPQHF.